Sequencing of this T cell receptor (beta chain) was carried out in a study of cytomegalovirus exposure and HLA in healthy donors. Vbeta (60) and Jbeta (13) primers were used in the PCR. Data came from immunoSEQ multiplex PCR; TCRdb stores just in-frame clones and leaves some out. Its table records 65,000 to 85,000 clones. As for this clone: What it binds is not known.

Notes on the study in general: A prior analysis recorded that most TCR beta V segments were productive about 87% or about 30% of the time.

Germline CDR1 MNHEY, CDR2 SVGAGI. V lost 7 bases and J lost 7, with 16 bases in between. CDR3 length: 13 amino acids. This receptor was obtained from a female donor in good health and CMV-seropositive. This chain uses TRBV6-5 with TRBJ1-1; a weak D match, TRBD1 (5 bases). The sequenced material came from PBMCs. The CDR3 loop reads CASTNTDNYEAFF. The CDR3 nucleotides read TGTGCCAGCACAAATACGGACAATTATGAAGCTTTCTTT.